Presented here are 10 T cell receptor beta chains from one specimen sequenced in a study of cytomegalovirus exposure and HLA in healthy donors. 13 Jbeta primers and 60 Vbeta primers were used for the PCR. The assay was immunoSEQ multiplex PCR, and TCRdb's table has in-frame clones only and misses some. The sample consists of about 100,000 clones, around 79% of them appearing once. The sequencing input was PBMCs. All receptors derive from a female donor in good health and CMV-seropositive.

This clone was counted a few times. This chain uses TRBV2 with TRBJ2-1; TRBD1 matches 7 bases. V was clipped by 4 bases and J by 7 bases; unmatched bases: 10. The CDR3 is made up of 15 amino acids. CDR1 and CDR2 (germline): SNHLY, FYNNEI. In nucleotides, the CDR3 is TGTGCCAGCAGTGGACCAACAGGGGTGTGGAATGAGCAGTTCTTC. It yields the protein CASSGPTGVWNEQFF.

The J gene is TRBJ2-4, the V gene TRBV28; 7 bases align to TRBD1. V dropped 2 bases and J dropped 7; count of bases not matched to a gene: 5. Germline assignment: CDR1 MDHEN and CDR2 SYDVKM. The CDR3 length is 14 residues. The CDR3 sequence: CASSLGTARNIQYF. DNA for the CDR3: TGTGCCAGCAGTTTAGGGACAGCGAGGAACATTCAGTACTTC.

This clone occurred once. The gene calls are TRBV4-2 and TRBJ2-7; a possible D gene is TRBD1 (6 bases). The CDR3 contains 14 residues. From germline, CDR1 is LGHNA and CDR2 YNFKEQ. Trimming pared 0 bases from V and 3 bases from J, leaving 9 bases between. This CDR3 is CASSQDGQLYEQYF. The CDR3 DNA reads as TGTGCCAGCAGCCAAGATGGACAGCTCTACGAGCAGTACTTC.

V is TRBV30 and J is TRBJ1-2, with 7 bases that match TRBD1. Germline loops: CDR1 GTSNPN, CDR2 SVGIG (reference sequence). V shed 0 bases, J shed 8 bases, and the junction held 9 bases outside the gene matches. The CDR3 is 14 amino acids. The chain's CDR3 is CAWSVTGVTGGYTF. The CDR3 nucleotides are TGTGCCTGGAGTGTAACAGGGGTGACGGGAGGCTACACCTTC.

This clone was seen only a few times. J is TRBJ2-1 and V is TRBV7-9; 7 nucleotides match TRBD2. This CDR3 comprises 15 residues. Germline V gene data show CDR1 as SEHNR and CDR2 as FQNEAQ (reference sequence). Unmatched junction bases numbered 11, after V lost 2 bases and J lost 10 bases. The CDR3 bases are TGTGCCAGCAGCTTAAATGGGTTTGTCGGGGGGGAGCAGTTCTTC. This sequence encodes CASSLNGFVGGEQFF.

This chain links TRBV28 with TRBJ1-5; D not resolved. Trimming removed 3 bases at V and 7 bases at J, with 13 bases between. The CDR3 sequence is 14 residues long. In germline, CDR1 is MDHEN, CDR2 SYDVKM. CDR3 DNA: TGTGCCAGCAGTTTCGTACAAAAAGAACAGCCCCAGCATTTT. Translating it yields CASSFVQKEQPQHF. Full variable domain (rest looked up from reference TRBV28 and TRBJ1-5): DVKVTQSSRYLVKRTGEKVFLECVQDMDHENMFWYRQDPGLGLRLIYFSYDVKMKEKGDIPEGYSVSREKKERFSLILESASTNQTSMYLCASSFVQKEQPQHFGDGTRLSIL.

The gene calls are TRBV29-1 and TRBJ2-7; D may be TRBD2 (5 bases). The V and J ends lost 5 bases and 2 bases respectively, with 10 bases between them. The CDR3 is 12 amino acids. The germline gives CDR1 SQVTM, CDR2 ANQGSEA. The CDR3 sequence: CSVKAETYEQYF. The CDR3 DNA is TGCAGCGTTAAAGCGGAGACCTACGAGCAGTACTTC.

The chain has TRBV14 and TRBJ2-7; TRBD1 agrees at 7 bases. CDR3 size: 15 residues. CDR1 is SGHDN and CDR2 is FVKESK in the germline V gene. V dropped 4 bases and J dropped 3; count of bases not matched to a gene: 9. The CDR3 region is CASSPDRRRLYEQYF. The CDR3 nucleotides read TGTGCCAGCAGCCCGGACAGGAGGAGGCTCTACGAGCAGTACTTC. Complete variable domain (other parts from reference TRBV14 and TRBJ2-7): EAGVTQFPSHSVIEKGQTVTLRCDPISGHDNLYWYRRVMGKEIKFLLHFVKESKQDESGMPNNRFLAERTGGTYSTLKVQPAELEDSGVYFCASSPDRRRLYEQYFGPGTRLTVT.

The chain recombines TRBV5-4 with TRBJ2-5; 7 nucleotides line up with TRBD2. V lost 5 bases, J lost 3 bases, and 7 bases stayed unmatched. Germline CDR1 SGHNT, CDR2 YYREEE (reference sequence). The CDR3 length is 14 residues. CDR3 in DNA: TGTGCCAGCAGAGGGGACTATCGAGAAGAGACCCAGTACTTC. Translation gives CASRGDYREETQYF.

The V call is TRBV19, the J call TRBJ1-2; 7 bases line up with TRBD1. The CDR3 has 16 residues. Trimming took 7 bases from V and 0 from J; bases not matched to a gene: 11. CDR1 and CDR2 from the germline V gene are LNHDA and SQIVND (reference sequence). CDR3 bases: TGTGCCAGTATGCCCGGACAGGCCTACACTAACTATGGCTACACCTTC. Translated: CASMPGQAYTNYGYTF.